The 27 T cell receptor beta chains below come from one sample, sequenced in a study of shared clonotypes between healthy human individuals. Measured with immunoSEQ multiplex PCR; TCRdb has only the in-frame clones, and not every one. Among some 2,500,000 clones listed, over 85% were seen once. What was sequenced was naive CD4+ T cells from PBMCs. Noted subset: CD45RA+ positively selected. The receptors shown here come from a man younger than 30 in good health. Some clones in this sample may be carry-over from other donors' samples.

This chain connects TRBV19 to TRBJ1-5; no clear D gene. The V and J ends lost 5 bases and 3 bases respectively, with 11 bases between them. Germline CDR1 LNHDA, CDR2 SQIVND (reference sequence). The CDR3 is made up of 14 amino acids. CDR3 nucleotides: TGTGCCAGTAGTTCCGCGGTTACCAATCAGCCCCAGCATTTT. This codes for CASSSAVTNQPQHF.

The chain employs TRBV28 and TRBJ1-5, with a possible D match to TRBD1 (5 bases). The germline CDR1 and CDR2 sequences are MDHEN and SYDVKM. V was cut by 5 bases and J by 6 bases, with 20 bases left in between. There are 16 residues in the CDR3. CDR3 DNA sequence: TGTGCCAGCAGTCCTAGACAGCTAGGCGGGATTCAGCCCCAGCATTTT. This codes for CASSPRQLGGIQPQHF.

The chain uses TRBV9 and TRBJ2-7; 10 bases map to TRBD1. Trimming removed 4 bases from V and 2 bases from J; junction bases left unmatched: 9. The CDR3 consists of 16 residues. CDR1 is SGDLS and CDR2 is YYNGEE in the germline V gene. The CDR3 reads CASSKTGQGLPYEQYF. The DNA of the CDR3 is TGTGCCAGCAGCAAAACGGGACAGGGGCTTCCCTACGAGCAGTACTTC.

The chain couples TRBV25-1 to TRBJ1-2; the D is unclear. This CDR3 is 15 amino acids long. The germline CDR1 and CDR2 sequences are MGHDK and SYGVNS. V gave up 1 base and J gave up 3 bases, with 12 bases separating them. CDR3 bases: TGTGCCAGCAGTGAATCCCACCTCGAGGACTATGGCTACACCTTC. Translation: CASSESHLEDYGYTF.

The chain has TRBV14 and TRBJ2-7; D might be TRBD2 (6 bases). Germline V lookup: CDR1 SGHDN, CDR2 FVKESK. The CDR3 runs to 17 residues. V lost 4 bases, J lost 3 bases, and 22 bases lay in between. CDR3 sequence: CASSPQGRTILRYEQYF. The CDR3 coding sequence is TGTGCCAGCAGCCCGCAGGGTAGGACTATCTTGCGCTACGAGCAGTACTTC.

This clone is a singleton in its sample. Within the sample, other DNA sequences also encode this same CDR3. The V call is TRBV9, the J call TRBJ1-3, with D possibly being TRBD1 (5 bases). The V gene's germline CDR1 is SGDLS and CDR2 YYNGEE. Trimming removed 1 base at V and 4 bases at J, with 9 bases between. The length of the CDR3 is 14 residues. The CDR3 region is CASSVQGSGNTIYF. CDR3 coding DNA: TGTGCCAGCAGCGTACAGGGTTCCGGAAACACCATATATTTT.

The CDR3 here is CAISGQDYGYTF. CDR3 DNA sequence: TGTGCCATCAGTGGGCAAGACTATGGCTACACCTTC. This chain links TRBV10-3 with TRBJ1-2; the D is unclear. The V gene's germline CDR1 is ENHRY and CDR2 SYGVKD. V dropped 4 bases and J dropped 3 bases, with 6 bases sitting between them. This CDR3 has 12 residues.

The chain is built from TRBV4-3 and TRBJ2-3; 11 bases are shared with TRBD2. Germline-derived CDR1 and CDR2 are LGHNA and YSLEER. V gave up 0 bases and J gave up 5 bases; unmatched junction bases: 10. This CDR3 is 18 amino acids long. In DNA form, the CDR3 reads TGCGCCAGCAGCCAAGACCGGACTAGCGGGCGTGGTGGAGATACGCAGTATTTT. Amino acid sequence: CASSQDRTSGRGGDTQYF.

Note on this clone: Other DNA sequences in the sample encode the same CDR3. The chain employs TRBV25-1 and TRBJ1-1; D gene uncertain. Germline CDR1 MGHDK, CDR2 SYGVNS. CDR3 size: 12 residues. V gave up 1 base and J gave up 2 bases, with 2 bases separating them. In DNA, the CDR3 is TGTGCCAGCAGTGAATTTAACACTGAAGCTTTCTTT. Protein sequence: CASSEFNTEAFF.

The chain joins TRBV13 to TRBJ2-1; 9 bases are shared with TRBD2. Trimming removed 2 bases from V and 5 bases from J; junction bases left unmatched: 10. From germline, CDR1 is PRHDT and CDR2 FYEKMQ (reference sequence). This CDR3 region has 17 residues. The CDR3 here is CASSLRKGLATNNEQFF. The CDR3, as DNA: TGTGCCAGCAGCTTAAGGAAGGGACTAGCAACAAACAATGAGCAGTTCTTC.

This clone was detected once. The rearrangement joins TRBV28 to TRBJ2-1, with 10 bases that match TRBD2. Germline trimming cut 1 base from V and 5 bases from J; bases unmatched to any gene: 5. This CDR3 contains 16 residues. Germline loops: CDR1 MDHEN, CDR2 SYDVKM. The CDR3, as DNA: TGTGCCAGCAGTTTATTTGTACTAGCGGGGAACAATGAGCAGTTCTTC. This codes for CASSLFVLAGNNEQFF.

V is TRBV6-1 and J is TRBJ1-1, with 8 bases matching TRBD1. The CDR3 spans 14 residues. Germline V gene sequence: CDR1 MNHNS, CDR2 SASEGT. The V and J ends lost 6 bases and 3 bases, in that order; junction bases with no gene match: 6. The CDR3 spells CASRERDRYTEAFF. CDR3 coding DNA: TGTGCCAGCAGAGAAAGGGACAGGTACACTGAAGCTTTCTTT.

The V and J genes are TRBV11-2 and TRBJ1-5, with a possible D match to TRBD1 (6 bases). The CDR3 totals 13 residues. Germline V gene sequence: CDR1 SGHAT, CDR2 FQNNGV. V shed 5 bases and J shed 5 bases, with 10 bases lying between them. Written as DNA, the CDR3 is TGTGCCAGCAGCCGACAGGAAGATCAGCCCCAGCATTTT. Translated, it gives CASSRQEDQPQHF.

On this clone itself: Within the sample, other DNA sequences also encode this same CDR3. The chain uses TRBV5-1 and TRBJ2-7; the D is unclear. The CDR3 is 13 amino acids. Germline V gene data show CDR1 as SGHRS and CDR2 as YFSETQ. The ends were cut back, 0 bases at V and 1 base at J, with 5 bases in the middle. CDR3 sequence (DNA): TGCGCCAGCAGCTTGGACGGGTCCTACGAGCAGTACTTC. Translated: CASSLDGSYEQYF.

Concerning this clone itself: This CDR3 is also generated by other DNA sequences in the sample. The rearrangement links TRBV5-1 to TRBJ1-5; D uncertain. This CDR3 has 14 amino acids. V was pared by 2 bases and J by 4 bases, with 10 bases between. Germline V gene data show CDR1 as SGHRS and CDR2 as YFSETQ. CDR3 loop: CASSLSGNNQPQHF. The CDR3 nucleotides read TGCGCCAGCAGCTTATCGGGGAATAATCAGCCCCAGCATTTT.

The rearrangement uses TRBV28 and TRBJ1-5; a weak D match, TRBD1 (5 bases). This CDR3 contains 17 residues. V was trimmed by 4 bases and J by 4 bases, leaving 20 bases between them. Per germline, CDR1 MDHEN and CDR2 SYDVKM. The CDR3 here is CASSSGDSMGLNQPQHF. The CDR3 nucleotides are TGTGCCAGCAGTTCTGGCGACAGTATGGGATTAAATCAGCCCCAGCATTTT.

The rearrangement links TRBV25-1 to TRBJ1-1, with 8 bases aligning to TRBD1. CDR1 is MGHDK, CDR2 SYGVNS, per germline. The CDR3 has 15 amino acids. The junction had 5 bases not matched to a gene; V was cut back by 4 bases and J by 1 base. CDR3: CASSGGQGRNTEAFF. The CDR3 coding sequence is TGTGCCAGCAGTGGAGGACAGGGCAGGAACACTGAAGCTTTCTTT.

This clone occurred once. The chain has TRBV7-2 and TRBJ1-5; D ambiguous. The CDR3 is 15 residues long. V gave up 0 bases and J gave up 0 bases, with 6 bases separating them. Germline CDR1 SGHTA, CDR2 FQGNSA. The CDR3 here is CASSLARNSNQPQHF. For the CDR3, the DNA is TGTGCCAGCAGCTTAGCCCGGAATAGCAATCAGCCCCAGCATTTT.

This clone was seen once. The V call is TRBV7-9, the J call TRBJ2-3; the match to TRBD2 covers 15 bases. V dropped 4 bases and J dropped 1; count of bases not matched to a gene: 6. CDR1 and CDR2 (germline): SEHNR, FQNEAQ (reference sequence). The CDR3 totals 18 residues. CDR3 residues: CASSSGTSGRRGTDTQYF. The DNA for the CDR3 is TGTGCCAGCAGCTCCGGGACTAGCGGGAGGAGGGGCACAGATACGCAGTATTTT.

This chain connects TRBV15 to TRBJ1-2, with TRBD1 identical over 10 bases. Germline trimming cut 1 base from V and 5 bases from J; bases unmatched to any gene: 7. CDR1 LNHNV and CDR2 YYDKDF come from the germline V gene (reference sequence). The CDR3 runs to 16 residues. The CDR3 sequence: CATSRGSGQGVYGYTF. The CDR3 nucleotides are TGTGCCACCAGCAGAGGTTCCGGACAGGGGGTGTATGGCTACACCTTC.

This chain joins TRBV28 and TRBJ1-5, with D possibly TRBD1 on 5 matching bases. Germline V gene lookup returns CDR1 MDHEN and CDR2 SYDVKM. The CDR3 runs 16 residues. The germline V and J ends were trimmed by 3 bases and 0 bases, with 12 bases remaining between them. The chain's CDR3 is CASSLKDRYSNQPQHF. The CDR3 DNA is TGTGCCAGCAGTTTGAAAGACAGATATAGCAATCAGCCCCAGCATTTT.

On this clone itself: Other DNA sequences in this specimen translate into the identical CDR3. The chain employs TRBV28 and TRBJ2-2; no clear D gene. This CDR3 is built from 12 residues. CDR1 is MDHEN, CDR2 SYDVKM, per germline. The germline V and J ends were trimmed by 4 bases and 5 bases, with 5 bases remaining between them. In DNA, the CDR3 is TGTGCCAGCAGTTCCCCAACCGGGGAGCTGTTTTTT. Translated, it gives CASSSPTGELFF.

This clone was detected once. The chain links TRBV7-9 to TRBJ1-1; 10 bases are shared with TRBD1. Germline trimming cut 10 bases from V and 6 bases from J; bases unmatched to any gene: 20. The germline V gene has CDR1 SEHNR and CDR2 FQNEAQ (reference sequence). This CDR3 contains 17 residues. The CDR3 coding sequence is TGTGCCACAAGAGCCGGGACAGGGGTCCCCGCGGGGGCTGAAGCTTTCTTT. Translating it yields CATRAGTGVPAGAEAFF. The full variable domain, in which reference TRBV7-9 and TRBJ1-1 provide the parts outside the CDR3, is DTGVSQNPRHKITKRGQNVTFRCDPISEHNRLYWYRQTLGQGPEFLTYFQNEAQLEKSRLLSDRFSAERPKGSFSTLEIQRTEQGDSAMYLCATRAGTGVPAGAEAFFGQGTRLTVV.

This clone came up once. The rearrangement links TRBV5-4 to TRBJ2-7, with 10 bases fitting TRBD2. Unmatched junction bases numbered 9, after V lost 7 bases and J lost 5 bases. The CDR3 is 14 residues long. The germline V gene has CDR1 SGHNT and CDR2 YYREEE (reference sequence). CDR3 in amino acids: CASSPSGSDDEQYF. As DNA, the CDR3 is TGTGCCAGCTCACCTAGCGGGAGTGACGACGAGCAGTACTTC. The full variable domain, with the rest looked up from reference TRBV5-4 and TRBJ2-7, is ETGVTQSPTHLIKTRGQQVTLRCSSQSGHNTVSWYQQALGQGPQFIFQYYREEENGRGNFPPRFSGLQFPNYSSELNVNALELDDSALYLCASSPSGSDDEQYFGPGTRLTVT.

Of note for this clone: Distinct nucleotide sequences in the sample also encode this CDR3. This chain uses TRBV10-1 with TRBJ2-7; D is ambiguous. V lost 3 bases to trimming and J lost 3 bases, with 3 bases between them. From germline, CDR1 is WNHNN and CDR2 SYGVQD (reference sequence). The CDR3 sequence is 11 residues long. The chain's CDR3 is CASSDRYEQYF. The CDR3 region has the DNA TGCGCCAGCAGTGATCGCTACGAGCAGTACTTC.

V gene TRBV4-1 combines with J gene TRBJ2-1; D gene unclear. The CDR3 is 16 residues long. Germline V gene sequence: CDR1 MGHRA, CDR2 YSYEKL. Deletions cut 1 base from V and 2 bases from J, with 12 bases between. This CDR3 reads CASSQAELGPYNEQFF. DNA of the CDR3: TGCGCCAGCAGCCAAGCAGAGCTCGGCCCCTACAATGAGCAGTTCTTC.

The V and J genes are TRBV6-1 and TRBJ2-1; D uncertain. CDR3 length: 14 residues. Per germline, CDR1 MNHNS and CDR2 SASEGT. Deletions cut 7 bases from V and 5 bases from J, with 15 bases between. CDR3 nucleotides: TGTGCCAGCAACCCGTTTCAGAACAACAATGAGCAGTTCTTC. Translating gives CASNPFQNNNEQFF.